The T cell receptor (beta chain) under discussion was sequenced for a study of cytomegalovirus exposure and HLA in healthy donors. General study findings and limits: Cytomegalovirus status was reportedly diagnosed by the classifier with high specificity and sensitivity. Subsequent analysis of the approximately 110 validation repertoires found a tendency for first-cohort TCR clusters to co-occur. A few of the chains that were CMV-associated were confirmed in vitro to be specific for CMV antigens.

The V and J ends lost 4 bases and 7 bases, in that order; junction bases with no gene match: 6. The germline V gene has CDR1 ENHRY and CDR2 SYGVKD. The CDR3 runs 15 residues. Assay: immunoSEQ multiplex PCR; the TCRdb copy retains only in-frame clones and omits some. The sample contains 95,000 to 150,000 clones, around 90% of which appear only once. As concerns this clone: Its target is not known.

This TCR came from a woman between 18 and 29 years old in good health and CMV-seronegative. The sequenced sample was PBMCs. This chain links TRBV10-3 with TRBJ2-1, with 11 bases fitting TRBD2. CDR3 nucleotide sequence: TGTGCCATCAGTGGCGGGACTAGCGGATTGAATGAGCAGTTCTTC. This sequence encodes CAISGGTSGLNEQFF.